This is a list of T cell receptor beta chains from one sample in a study of siplizumab effects on memory and regulatory T cells. The repertoire was sequenced with immunoSEQ multiplex PCR; TCRdb's copy has only in-frame clones and lacks some. The sample yields around 87,000 clones, 90% seen once. The sample consisted of CD4+ T cells sorted from blood. These receptors were obtained from a human donor in good health. Both conserved end residues are part of each CDR3. A D gene is named only where the DNA matches it firmly. Clone sizes are given selectively: once, few, many, or a class where the clone is expanded.

>TRBD1|TRBJ2-1|TRBV18|.
TGTGCCAGTCTTCCCGACAGGGGGGATAATGAGCAGTTCTTC
CASLPDRGDNEQFF
>TRBD1|TRBJ1-1|TRBV19|.
TGTGCCAGTAATAAACCGGGACAGGTTACTGAAGCTTTCTTT
CASNKPGQVTEAFF
>.|TRBJ1-2|TRBV7-9|.
TGTGCCAGCAGCTCTCAGACGGGGGCGGGTGGCTACACCTTC
CASSSQTGAGGYTF
>.|TRBJ1-2|TRBV28|.
TGTGCCAGCAGTTTGCGAGACAGGCTTTCGGGTTATGGCTACACCTTC
CASSLRDRLSGYGYTF
>TRBD2|TRBJ2-1|TRBV4-1|.
TGCGCCAGCAGCCTAAGGATCGCGGGAGGCCATAGATATGAGCAGTTCTTC
CASSLRIAGGHRYEQFF
>TRBD1|TRBJ1-4|TRBV27|.
TGTGCCAGCAGTCCCCAGACAGGGGTTCGTGAAAAACTGTTTTTT
CASSPQTGVREKLFF
>TRBD2|TRBJ2-5|TRBV30|once
TGTGCCTGGAGTGGCGGGAGAGGGGTGGAGACCCAGTACTTC
CAWSGGRGVETQYF
>.|TRBJ2-1|TRBV20-1|.
TGCAGTGCTCCGGAGTACAATGAGCAGTTCTTC
CSAPEYNEQFF
>TRBD2|TRBJ2-1|TRBV25-1|.
TGTGCCAGCAGTGAATCCCTAGCGGGCAGACACAATGAGCAGTTCTTC
CASSESLAGRHNEQFF
>TRBD1|TRBJ1-1|TRBV16|.
TGTGCCAGCAGCCAATGGGGACAGGGGGCCAACACTGAAGCTTTCTTT
CASSQWGQGANTEAFF
>.|TRBJ2-5|TRBV5-4|few
TGTGCCAGCAGCGGGACAATCCAAGAGACCCAGTACTTC
CASSGTIQETQYF
>TRBD2|TRBJ2-7|TRBV6-6|.
TGTGCCAGCAGCCCCGGGGGTAGCGGGACCCTCGAGCAGTACTTC
CASSPGGSGTLEQYF
>.|TRBJ1-1|TRBV7-3|.
TGTGCCAGCAGCTTGCGCCGGGGAGATGAAGCTTTCTTT
CASSLRRGDEAFF
>.|TRBJ2-1|TRBV7-2|once
TGTGCCAGCAGCTCGACTGCGGGTGGTGAGCAGTTCTTC
CASSSTAGGEQFF
>.|TRBJ1-1|TRBV5-1|.
TGCGCCAGCAGCTTGGATTCGAAGAACACTGAAGCTTTCTTT
CASSLDSKNTEAFF
>.|TRBJ2-2|TRBV7-3|.
TGTGCCAGCAGCTTCGAAGGGCGGCCCGGGGAGCTGTTTTTT
CASSFEGRPGELFF
>TRBD2|TRBJ2-1|TRBV29-1|.
TGCAGCGTCGGTGGACTAGGTCGTCGCAATGAGCAGTTCTTC
CSVGGLGRRNEQFF
>TRBD1|TRBJ1-4|TRBV5-4|.
TGTGCCAGCAGCATGACAGGGGCATCTAATGAAAAACTGTTTTTT
CASSMTGASNEKLFF
>.|TRBJ1-1|TRBV29-1|.
TGCAGCCAGAAACGGGCAGTGAACACTGAAGCTTTCTTT
CSQKRAVNTEAFF
>TRBD2|TRBJ2-3|TRBV5-6|.
TGTGCCAGCAGCTCAACGACTAGCGGGAGTGTTATAGATACGCAGTATTTT
CASSSTTSGSVIDTQYF
>.|TRBJ2-1|TRBV19|.
TGTGCCAGTAGCTCCGGGACTGATGTCTACAATGAGCAGTTCTTC
CASSSGTDVYNEQFF
>.|TRBJ1-1|TRBV5-1|.
TGCGCCAGCAGCTTAATCAGGGGACCAGATGAAGCTTTCTTT
CASSLIRGPDEAFF
>.|TRBJ2-3|TRBV7-6|.
TGTGCCAGCAGCTCCCGGGACATGGATACGCAGTATTTT
CASSSRDMDTQYF
>.|TRBJ2-4|TRBV18|.
TGTGCCAGCTCACCCCTCCGGATGGGGATTCAGTACTTC
CASSPLRMGIQYF
>.|TRBJ2-6|TRBV14|once
TGTGCCAGCAGCCAAGCTTCTGGGGCCAACGTCCTGACTTTC
CASSQASGANVLTF
>.|TRBJ2-1|TRBV4-1|.
TGCGCCAGCAGCCAAGTAGACTACTCCGAGCAGTTCTTC
CASSQVDYSEQFF
>.|TRBJ2-2|TRBV29-1|.
TGCAGCGTTGAACCGTACACCGGGGAGCTGTTTTTT
CSVEPYTGELFF
>TRBD2|TRBJ2-5|TRBV30|.
TGTGCCTGGGGCGGGACTAGCGGGAGGGGGCATGAGACCCAGTACTTC
CAWGGTSGRGHETQYF
>.|TRBJ2-1|TRBV15|.
TGTGCCACCAGCAGAGATCTGGGTGGGATGAAGGAGCAGTTCTTC
CATSRDLGGMKEQFF
>.|TRBJ2-5|TRBV7-3|.
TGTGCCAGCAGCGTTACCGCCAGTCAAGAGACCCAGTACTTC
CASSVTASQETQYF
>.|TRBJ1-1|TRBV30|few
TGTGCCTGGAGTTCTACCAGGGGTAGGTCTGAAGCTTTCTTT
CAWSSTRGRSEAFF
>TRBD2|TRBJ2-2|TRBV7-2|.
TGTGCCAGCAGCGTTACTAGCGGGAGGGCCGGGGCCGGGGAGCTGTTTTTT
CASSVTSGRAGAGELFF
>.|TRBJ2-2|TRBV27|.
TGTGCCAGCAGTTTATCGGGCACCGGGGAGCTGTTTTTT
CASSLSGTGELFF
>.|TRBJ2-3|TRBV21-1|few
TGTGCCAGCAGCAAAGAGGGAGCTACTAGCGGGACGGGAGATACGCAGTATTTT
CASSKEGATSGTGDTQYF